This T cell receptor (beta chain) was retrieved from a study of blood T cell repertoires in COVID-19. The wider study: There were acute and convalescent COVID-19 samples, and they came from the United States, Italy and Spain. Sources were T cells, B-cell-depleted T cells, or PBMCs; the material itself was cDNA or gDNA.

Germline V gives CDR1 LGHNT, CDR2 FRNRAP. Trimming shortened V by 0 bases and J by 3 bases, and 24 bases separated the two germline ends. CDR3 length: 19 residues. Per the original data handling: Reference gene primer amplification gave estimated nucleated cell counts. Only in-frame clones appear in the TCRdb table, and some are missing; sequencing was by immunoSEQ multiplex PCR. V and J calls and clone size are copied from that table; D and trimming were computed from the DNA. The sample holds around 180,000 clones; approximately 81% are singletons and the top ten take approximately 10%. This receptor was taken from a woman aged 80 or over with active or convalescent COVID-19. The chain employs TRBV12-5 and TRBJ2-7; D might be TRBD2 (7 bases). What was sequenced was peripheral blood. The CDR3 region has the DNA TGTGCTAGTGGTTTGGTACCGATTCGGGGGCGGGAGATTGACTACGAGCAGTACTTC. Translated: CASGLVPIRGREIDYEQYF.